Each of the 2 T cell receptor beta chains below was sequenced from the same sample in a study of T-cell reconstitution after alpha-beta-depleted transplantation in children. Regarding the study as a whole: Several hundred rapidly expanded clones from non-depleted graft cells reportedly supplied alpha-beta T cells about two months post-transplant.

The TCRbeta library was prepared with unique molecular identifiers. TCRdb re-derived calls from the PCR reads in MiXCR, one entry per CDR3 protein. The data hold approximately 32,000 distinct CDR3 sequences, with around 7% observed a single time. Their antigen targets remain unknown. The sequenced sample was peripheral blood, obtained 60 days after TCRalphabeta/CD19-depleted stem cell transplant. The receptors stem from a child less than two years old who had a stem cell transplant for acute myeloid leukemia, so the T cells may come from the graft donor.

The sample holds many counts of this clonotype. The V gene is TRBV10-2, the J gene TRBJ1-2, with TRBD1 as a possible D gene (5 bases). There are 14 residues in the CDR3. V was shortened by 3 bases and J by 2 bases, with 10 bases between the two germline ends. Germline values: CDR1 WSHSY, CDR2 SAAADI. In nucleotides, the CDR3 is TGCGCCAGCAGTGACGTGGGACTAAACTATGGCTACACCTTC. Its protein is CASSDVGLNYGYTF.

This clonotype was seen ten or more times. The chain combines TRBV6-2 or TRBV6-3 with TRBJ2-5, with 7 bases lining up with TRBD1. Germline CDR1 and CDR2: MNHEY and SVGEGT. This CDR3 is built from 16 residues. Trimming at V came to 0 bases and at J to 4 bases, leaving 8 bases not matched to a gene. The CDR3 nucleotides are TGTGCCAGCAGTTACTCTACAGGGGCGTTGGGAGAGACCCAGTACTTC. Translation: CASSYSTGALGETQYF.